This T cell receptor (beta chain) was obtained from a study of cytomegalovirus exposure and HLA in healthy donors. Regarding this clone: Its antigen is unidentified.

Unmatched junction bases numbered 7, after V lost 2 bases and J lost 5 bases. CDR3 length: 15 amino acids. Primers: 60 Vbeta forward and 13 Jbeta reverse. TCRdb's table, derived via immunoSEQ multiplex PCR, lists solely in-frame clones and lacks some. The table shows under 200,000 clones, with about 88% occurring only once. The study's findings and limits: It has been reported that TCR beta sequences accurately predicted the HLA-A and HLA-B alleles of most subjects. The likely explanation for a cluster of highly shared sequence variants was sequencing artifact. TCR beta sequences numbering over 15,000 were associated with HLA alleles at 0.05 false discovery rate in a later analysis.

The specimen was PBMCs. The chain has TRBV5-3 and TRBJ1-2; 9 positions agree with TRBD1. TRBV5-3 counts as an open reading frame of uncertain function. The sequence derives from a woman in her twenties or thirties in good health and CMV-seronegative. The CDR3 nucleotides are TGTGCCAGAAGCTTTCCCACCGGGACAGGGTATGGCTACACCTTC. It codes for CARSFPTGTGYGYTF.